One sample yielded the 20 T cell receptor beta chains listed below, sequenced in a study of T-cell reconstitution after alpha-beta-depleted transplantation in children. A library of TCRbeta sequences, prepared with unique molecular identifiers, was generated. TCRdb independently ran MiXCR on the PCR reads; one entry per CDR3 protein. The profile shows 530,000 or so distinct CDR3 sequences, 20% to 30% of them singletons. Sample: PBMCs, taken before TCRalphabeta/CD19-depleted stem cell transplant. The receptor set was obtained from a boy younger than two with Wiskott-Aldrich syndrome, due to receive a stem cell transplant.

V usage is TRBV5-1 and J usage is TRBJ2-5; D is unclear. Germline V gives CDR1 SGHRS, CDR2 YFSETQ. CDR3 size: 13 residues. V lost 4 bases, J lost 5 bases, and 12 bases lay in between. The CDR3 spells CASSQPQTETQYF. Written as DNA, the CDR3 is TGCGCCAGCAGCCAGCCACAAACGGAGACCCAGTACTTC.

This clonotype showed up just a few times. This chain joins TRBV7-6 and TRBJ2-1; 7 bases are shared with TRBD2. The CDR3 is 15 amino acids. V trimming: 1 base; J trimming: 7 bases; junction bases outside the gene matches: 7. Germline V gene data show CDR1 as SGHVS and CDR2 as FNYEAQ. The CDR3, as DNA: TGTGCCAGCAGCTTAGTCGCGGGAGAGCTTAATGAGCAGTTCTTC. Translation: CASSLVAGELNEQFF.

The rearrangement uses TRBV30 and TRBJ1-1, with D unresolved. V lost 4 bases, J lost 1 base, and 10 bases lay in between. Germline assignment: CDR1 GTSNPN and CDR2 SVGIG (reference sequence). The CDR3 runs to 13 residues. CDR3 protein: CAWIKGGNTEAFF. CDR3 sequence (DNA): TGTGCCTGGATTAAGGGTGGGAACACTGAAGCTTTCTTT.

This clonotype was counted between two and nine times. V gene TRBV27 combines with J gene TRBJ2-3, with no clear D. CDR3 size: 11 residues. Germline V gene data show CDR1 as MNHEY and CDR2 as SMNVEV (reference sequence). Trimming took 6 bases from V and 2 from J, leaving 3 bases between them. The DNA of the CDR3 is TGTGCCAGCAGGACCACAGATACGCAGTATTTT. Protein product: CASRTTDTQYF.

There are a few counts of this clonotype. The chain has TRBV5-6 and TRBJ2-3; 7 bases match TRBD1. CDR1 SGHDT and CDR2 YYEEEE come from the germline V gene. The length of the CDR3 is 15 residues. Unmatched junction bases numbered 7, after V lost 4 bases and J lost 2 bases. CDR3 sequence reads: CASSEAGTATDTQYF. The CDR3 region has the DNA TGTGCCAGCAGCGAAGCCGGGACAGCCACAGATACGCAGTATTTT.

The J gene is TRBJ2-7, the V gene TRBV7-9, with 9 positions matching TRBD1. V lost 5 bases to trimming and J lost 3 bases; unmatched junction nucleotides: 8. This CDR3 has 15 amino acids. CDR1 is SEHNR and CDR2 is FQNEAQ in the germline V gene (reference sequence). CDR3 in amino acids: CASSPGQGNDYEQYF. The CDR3 nucleotides are TGTGCCAGCAGCCCGGGACAGGGAAACGACTACGAGCAGTACTTC.

The J gene is TRBJ2-2, the V gene TRBV28; 9 bases agree with TRBD2. The J segment lost 7 bases and the V segment lost 6 bases, leaving 21 bases of the junction unmatched. Looked up from germline, CDR1 is MDHEN and CDR2 is SYDVKM. This CDR3 comprises 19 residues. The CDR3 is CASRSYGLAPLSGNGELFF. Written as DNA, the CDR3 is TGTGCCAGCAGGAGTTATGGACTAGCGCCACTGAGTGGTAACGGGGAGCTGTTTTTT.

This clonotype was counted a few times. The chain joins TRBV20-1 to TRBJ2-3, with D hard to call. Germline V lookup: CDR1 DFQATT, CDR2 SNEGSKA (reference sequence). V was clipped by 1 base and J by 0 bases, with 8 bases between them. The CDR3 loop spans 14 amino acids. In nucleotides, the CDR3 is TGCAGTGCTAGAGGGGGAACCAGCACAGATACGCAGTATTTT. Residues: CSARGGTSTDTQYF.

The rearrangement uses TRBV18 and TRBJ2-5; D remains ambiguous. Germline V gene sequence: CDR1 KGHSH, CDR2 LQKENI. Trimming took off 2 bases at V and 1 base at J, with 5 bases between the two ends. The CDR3 totals 13 residues. DNA for the CDR3: TGTGCCAGCTCACCATTTTCCCAAGAGACCCAGTACTTC. Its protein is CASSPFSQETQYF.

The chain combines TRBV2 with TRBJ1-3, with a tentative D call TRBD1 (5 bases). Germline V gene sequence: CDR1 SNHLY, CDR2 FYNNEI. The CDR3 consists of 13 residues. V lost 6 bases to trimming and J lost 0 bases, with 6 bases between them. This chain's CDR3 is CASRGVSGNTIYF. CDR3 bases: TGTGCCAGCAGAGGGGTCTCTGGAAACACCATATATTTT.

This clonotype occurred a few times. The rearrangement joins TRBV5-1 to TRBJ2-1; no clear D gene. Trimming removed 7 bases at V and 9 bases at J, with 17 bases between. CDR1 and CDR2 from the germline V gene are SGHRS and YFSETQ. The CDR3 contains 13 residues. CDR3 nucleotides: TGCGCCAGCCACGCGATTAGTCGGAGTGAGCAGTTCTTC. Translation gives CASHAISRSEQFF.

This clonotype was detected a few times. This chain links TRBV10-3 with TRBJ2-1; TRBD1 is a possible D gene (5 bases). This CDR3 is built from 14 residues. Germline V lookup: CDR1 ENHRY, CDR2 SYGVKD. V was clipped by 6 bases and J by 5 bases, with 14 bases between them. The CDR3 sequence is CAISYAGQNNEQFF. The CDR3 bases are TGTGCCATCAGCTATGCAGGACAAAACAATGAGCAGTTCTTC.

This rearrangement joins TRBV4-1 to TRBJ2-3; no reliable D call. CDR1 and CDR2 (germline): MGHRA, YSYEKL. This CDR3 is 15 amino acids long. Trimming pared 0 bases from V and 4 bases from J, leaving 11 bases between. CDR3 coding DNA: TGCGCCAGCAGCCAAGATCCACTATCAGCAGATACGCAGTATTTT. Translated, it gives CASSQDPLSADTQYF.

This clonotype has ten or more counts. Germline and junction disagree at one end, which may indicate a read error. This sequence joins TRBV5-1 and TRBJ2-3, with a weak D call TRBD1 (6 bases). This CDR3 has 13 residues. Germline V gives CDR1 SGHRS, CDR2 YFSETQ. The CDR3 spells CASSLQGTDTQYF. The CDR3 nucleotides are TGTGCCAGCAGTTTACAGGGTACAGATACGCAGTATTTT.

The V gene is TRBV7-6, the J gene TRBJ2-3, with a tentative D call TRBD2 (6 bases). The CDR3 spans 15 residues. V gave up 2 bases and J gave up 2 bases, with 11 bases separating them. CDR1 and CDR2 from the germline V gene are SGHVS and FNYEAQ. CDR3 residues: CASSLPGLNTDTQYF. The CDR3 DNA follows: TGTGCCAGCAGCTTACCGGGACTCAACACAGATACGCAGTATTTT.

This clonotype has more than one count but fewer than ten. The CDR3 region has the DNA TGCGCCAGCAGCGTAACTAGCGGAGTAAACAATGAGCAGTTCTTC. Protein: CASSVTSGVNNEQFF. V and J are TRBV5-1 and TRBJ2-1, with TRBD2 matching over 8 bases. Germline CDR1 and CDR2: SGHRS and YFSETQ. The V gene end was trimmed by 4 bases and the J gene end by 5 bases; junction bases not matched to a gene: 8. The CDR3 consists of 15 residues.

This clonotype was found a few times. This chain joins TRBV24-1 and TRBJ2-1; tentative D call: TRBD2 (5 bases). The V gene's germline CDR1 is KGHDR and CDR2 SFDVKD. Trimming cost V 1 base and J 4 bases, with 13 bases left between them. The length of the CDR3 is 16 residues. In DNA form, the CDR3 reads TGTGCCACCAGTGATTTCGAGGCCCGAGGGTACAATGAGCAGTTCTTC. Translation: CATSDFEARGYNEQFF.

The chain employs TRBV7-2 and TRBJ2-3; the match to TRBD2 covers 9 bases. In germline, CDR1 is SGHTA, CDR2 FQGNSA. After removal of 3 bases from V and 7 bases from J, the junction contained 8 bases not matched to a gene. This CDR3 is 15 amino acids long. The CDR3 region has the DNA TGTGCCAGCAGCTTCCTAGCGGGAAATGGGAATACGCAGTATTTT. Translating gives CASSFLAGNGNTQYF.

A few counts support this clonotype. This rearrangement joins TRBV20-1 to TRBJ2-3; 10 bases fit TRBD2. With V trimmed by 3 bases and J by 4 bases, 7 bases remained unmatched. Germline values: CDR1 DFQATT, CDR2 SNEGSKA (reference sequence). This CDR3 has 15 residues. The CDR3: CSASSLAGVADTQYF. The CDR3, as DNA: TGCAGTGCTAGTAGTCTAGCGGGAGTCGCAGATACGCAGTATTTT.

The rearrangement joins TRBV28 to TRBJ2-3, with D possibly matching TRBD2 (6 bases). Germline CDR1 is MDHEN and CDR2 is SYDVKM. The ends were cut back, 6 bases at V and 6 bases at J, with 22 bases in the middle. CDR3 size: 16 residues. CDR3 sequence reads: CASSPFSGGAPDTQYF. The CDR3 DNA is TGTGCCAGCAGCCCCTTTAGCGGAGGGGCCCCCGATACGCAGTATTTT. Drawing the rest from reference TRBV28 and TRBJ2-3, the complete variable domain is DVKVTQSSRYLVKRTGEKVFLECVQDMDHENMFWYRQDPGLGLRLIYFSYDVKMKEKGDIPEGYSVSREKKERFSLILESASTNQTSMYLCASSPFSGGAPDTQYFGPGTRLTVL.